Below are 15 T cell receptor beta chains sequenced from a single sample in a study of cytomegalovirus exposure and HLA in healthy donors (dated by TCRdb to about 2017). The library came from the immunoSEQ multiplex PCR assay. The multiplex PCR relied on a mix of 60 forward primers for TCR Vbeta segments and 13 reverse primers for TCR Jbeta segments. The immuneACCESS repertoire file appears here via TCRdb, limited to in-frame rearrangements. These files lack a portion of the clones; in checked studies, under half of the deficit traces to unresolved V genes, and the cause of the others is not known. The sample yields around 50,000 clones; around 80% were counted once. Of the sample, 2.9% falls within the top ten clones. The sample was PBMCs. The receptors shown here come from a man aged 50-59 years in good health and CMV-seronegative.

This clone is a singleton in its sample. CDR3 DNA sequence: TGTGCCAGCAGGTACCGGGACAGGGCACTAACCGGGGAGCTGTTTTTT. This sequence encodes CASRYRDRALTGELFF. The J gene is TRBJ2-2, the V gene TRBV5-6, with TRBD1 identical over 9 bases. Trimming at V came to 5 bases and at J to 5 bases, leaving 10 bases not matched to a gene. The CDR3 covers 16 residues. The V gene's germline CDR1 is SGHDT and CDR2 YYEEEE. Variable domain in full (rest from reference TRBV5-6 and TRBJ2-2): DAGVTQSPTHLIKTRGQQVTLRCSPKSGHDTVSWYQQALGQGPQFIFQYYEEEERQRGNFPDRFSGHQFPNYSSELNVNALLLGDSALYLCASRYRDRALTGELFFGEGSRLTVL.

This clone appeared once. The chain carries TRBV7-8 and TRBJ2-3; perhaps TRBD2 as D (6 bases). This CDR3 region has 14 residues. The germline V gene encodes CDR1 SGHVS and CDR2 FQNEAQ. Trimming left V 6 bases short and J 1 base short, with 11 bases between. The CDR3 loop reads CASRPASGTDTQYF. As DNA, the CDR3 is TGTGCCAGCAGACCCGCTAGCGGCACAGATACGCAGTATTTT.

The chain employs TRBV9 and TRBJ2-3; 10 positions agree with TRBD2. This CDR3 spans 20 amino acids. Germline lookup yields CDR1 SGDLS and CDR2 YYNGEE. With V trimmed by 0 bases and J by 0 bases, 13 bases remained unmatched. The CDR3 sequence is CASSVEPAASGRLSTDTQYF. The CDR3 DNA sequence: TGTGCCAGCAGCGTAGAGCCGGCAGCTAGCGGGAGATTAAGCACAGATACGCAGTATTTT. Using reference TRBV9 and TRBJ2-3 for the parts outside the CDR3, the full variable domain is DSGVTQTPKHLITATGQRVTLRCSPRSGDLSVYWYQQSLDQGLQFLIQYYNGEERAKGNILERFSAQQFPDLHSELNLSSLELGDSALYFCASSVEPAASGRLSTDTQYFGPGTRLTVL.

This clone is a singleton in its sample. CDR3 loop: CASSPSGLAGAYNEQFF. The DNA for the CDR3 is TGTGCCAGCAGCCCGAGTGGGCTAGCGGGGGCCTACAATGAGCAGTTCTTC. J is TRBJ2-1 and V is TRBV7-2, with 10 positions matching TRBD2. The length of the CDR3 is 17 residues. The germline V gene encodes CDR1 SGHTA and CDR2 FQGNSA. With 5 bases clipped from V and 2 bases from J, the junction kept 9 bases outside the gene matches.

This chain links TRBV19 with TRBJ2-1; 10 bases are shared with TRBD1. The CDR3 contains 14 residues. The germline CDR1 and CDR2 sequences are LNHDA and SQIVND (reference sequence). Trimming removed 8 bases from V and 7 bases from J; junction bases left unmatched: 8. CDR3 sequence: CASATGQGLNEQFF. CDR3 coding DNA: TGTGCCAGTGCGACGGGACAGGGGTTGAATGAGCAGTTCTTC.

The rearrangement uses TRBV10-2 and TRBJ2-3, with 10 bases aligning to TRBD2. The CDR3 totals 15 residues. J lost 0 bases, V lost 8 bases, and 5 bases had no gene match. Germline CDR1 and CDR2: WSHSY and SAAADI. The chain's CDR3 is CASGVLAGSTDTQYF. CDR3 sequence (DNA): TGCGCCAGCGGCGTACTAGCGGGGAGCACAGATACGCAGTATTTT.

This chain links TRBV19 with TRBJ1-1; D is undetermined. The CDR3 is 13 residues long. Trimming stripped 3 bases from V and 4 bases from J, with 9 bases between. CDR1 is LNHDA, CDR2 SQIVND, per germline (reference sequence). The CDR3 coding sequence is TGTGCCAGTAGTATGCGGGGTGGCACTGAAGCTTTCTTT. As protein: CASSMRGGTEAFF.

J is TRBJ1-4 and V is TRBV13, with 8 bases aligning to TRBD1. The CDR3 loop spans 14 amino acids. V shed 5 bases, J shed 4 bases, and the junction held 3 bases outside the gene matches. Germline CDR1 PRHDT, CDR2 FYEKMQ (reference sequence). This CDR3 reads CASSQGQVNEKLFF. For the CDR3, the DNA is TGTGCCAGCAGCCAGGGACAGGTTAATGAAAAACTGTTTTTT.

This chain joins TRBV4-2 and TRBJ2-1; the D gene is possibly TRBD1 (6 bases). Germline-derived CDR1 and CDR2 are LGHNA and YNFKEQ. Trimming pared 3 bases from V and 3 bases from J, leaving 15 bases between. This CDR3 spans 16 amino acids. The CDR3 spells CASSQVSWTDYNEQFF. The CDR3 DNA is TGTGCCAGCAGCCAGGTGTCGTGGACAGACTACAATGAGCAGTTCTTC.

This chain uses TRBV29-1 with TRBJ2-5; D not certain. This CDR3 contains 12 residues. V was shortened by 3 bases and J by 3 bases, with 8 bases between the two germline ends. Germline V gene sequence: CDR1 SQVTM, CDR2 ANQGSEA. The CDR3 reads CSVEGRKETQYF. The CDR3, as DNA: TGCAGCGTTGAGGGCAGAAAAGAGACCCAGTACTTC.

This rearrangement joins TRBV10-3 to TRBJ2-7, with 9 bases that match TRBD1. The trim removed 10 bases at V and 1 base at J, leaving 11 bases unmatched. This CDR3 spans 15 amino acids. CDR1 is ENHRY, CDR2 SYGVKD, per germline. CDR3 amino acids: CANPGQGTYSYEQYF. The CDR3 coding sequence is TGTGCCAACCCGGGACAGGGAACTTATTCCTACGAGCAGTACTTC.

This CDR3 reads CASSQDWSAGQAYEQYF. The CDR3 region has the DNA TGCGCCAGCAGCCAAGATTGGTCAGCGGGACAGGCATACGAGCAGTACTTC. The V gene is TRBV4-1, the J gene TRBJ2-5; maybe TRBD1 (8 bases). With the DNA end fitting TRBJ2-7 better, the J assignment may be wrong. The CDR3 totals 17 residues. From germline, CDR1 is MGHRA and CDR2 YSYEKL.

The chain joins TRBV2 to TRBJ2-2, with D perhaps matching TRBD2 (6 bases). This CDR3 has 14 residues. The ends were cut back, 7 bases at V and 3 bases at J, with 12 bases in the middle. Germline V CDR1 and CDR2: SNHLY, FYNNEI. CDR3 in amino acids: CASTPGDYTGELFF. For the CDR3, the DNA is TGTGCCAGCACTCCGGGGGATTACACCGGGGAGCTGTTTTTT.

The chain is built from TRBV6-1 and TRBJ2-1; 9 bases align to TRBD2. Germline values: CDR1 MNHNS, CDR2 SASEGT. The V segment lost 4 bases and the J segment 5 bases; nucleotides outside the gene matches: 3. The CDR3 sequence is 14 residues long. CDR3 in amino acids: CASSVVAGDNEQFF. The CDR3 bases are TGTGCCAGCAGTGTAGTAGCGGGAGACAATGAGCAGTTCTTC.

V usage is TRBV21-1 and J usage is TRBJ2-1; no check of the table's D call, TRBD1, against the DNA was made. TRBV21-1 is reported as a pseudogene. The CDR3 totals 13 residues. CDR3 nucleotides: TGTGCCAGCACTCACAGGGGAGGAGGTGAGCAGTTCTTC. It is translated as CASTHRGGGEQFF.